This T cell receptor (beta chain) was identified during a study of T-cell reconstitution after alpha-beta-depleted transplantation in children. Findings and limits, study-wide: About two months after transplant, alpha-beta T cells reportedly came from several hundred expanded graft clones. At the one-year point after transplant, T-cell counts and TCRbeta diversity were found to come mostly from T cells that had been newly produced. Surviving recipient T cells and thymic progenitors underlay high day-60 TCRbeta diversity in some patients.

Unique molecular identifiers were used in preparing the TCRbeta library. MiXCR, applied by TCRdb to the PCR reads, yields one record per CDR3 protein. The top ten hold around a third of the sample, which has 500,000 to 750,000 distinct CDR3 sequences, over 25% seen once. This clonotype was picked up a small number of times. Its antigen remains unknown. CDR1 ENHRY and CDR2 SYGVKD come from the germline V gene. The CDR3 contains 15 residues. V lost 3 bases and J 8 bases, leaving 17 bases between the germline ends. The chain combines TRBV10-3 with TRBJ2-1; a weak D match, TRBD2 (6 bases). This receptor was obtained from a boy in the first two years of life with Wiskott-Aldrich syndrome, due to receive a stem cell transplant. The sequencing used PBMCs, collected before TCRalphabeta/CD19-depleted stem cell transplant. The CDR3 loop reads CAISDSGRLVDEQFF. The DNA of the CDR3 is TGTGCCATCAGTGATTCGGGGAGGCTCGTAGATGAGCAGTTCTTC.